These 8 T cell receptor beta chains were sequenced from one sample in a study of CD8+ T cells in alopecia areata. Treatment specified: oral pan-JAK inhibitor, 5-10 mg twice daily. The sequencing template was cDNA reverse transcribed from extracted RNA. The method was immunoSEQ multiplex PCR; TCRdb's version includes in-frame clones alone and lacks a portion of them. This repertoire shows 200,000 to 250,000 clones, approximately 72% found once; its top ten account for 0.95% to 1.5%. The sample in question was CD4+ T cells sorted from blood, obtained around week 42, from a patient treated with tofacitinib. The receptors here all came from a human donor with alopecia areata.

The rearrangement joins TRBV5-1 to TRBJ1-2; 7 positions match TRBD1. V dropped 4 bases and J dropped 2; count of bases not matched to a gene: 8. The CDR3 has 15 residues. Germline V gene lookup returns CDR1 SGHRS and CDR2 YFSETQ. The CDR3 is CASSPILQGNYGYTF. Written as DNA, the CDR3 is TGCGCCAGCAGCCCGATACTACAGGGGAACTATGGCTACACCTTC.

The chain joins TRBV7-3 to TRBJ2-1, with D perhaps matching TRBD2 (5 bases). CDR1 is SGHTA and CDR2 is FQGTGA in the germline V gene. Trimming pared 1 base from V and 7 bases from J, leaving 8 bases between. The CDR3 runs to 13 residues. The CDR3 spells CASSLSGGNEQFF. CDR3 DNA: TGTGCCAGCAGCTTAAGCGGCGGGAATGAGCAGTTCTTC.

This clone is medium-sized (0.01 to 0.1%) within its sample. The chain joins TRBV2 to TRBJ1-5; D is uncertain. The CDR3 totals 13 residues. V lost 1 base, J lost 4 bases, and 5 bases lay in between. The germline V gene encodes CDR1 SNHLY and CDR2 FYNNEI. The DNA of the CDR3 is TGTGCCAGCAGTGAAGGCGTTAATCAGCCCCAGCATTTT. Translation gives CASSEGVNQPQHF.

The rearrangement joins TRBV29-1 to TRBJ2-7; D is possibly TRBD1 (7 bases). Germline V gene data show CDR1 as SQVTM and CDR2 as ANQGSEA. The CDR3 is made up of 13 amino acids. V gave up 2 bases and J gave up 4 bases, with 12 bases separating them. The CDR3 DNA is TGCAGCGTTGAATTCCAGGGGGGATACGAGCAGTACTTC. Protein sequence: CSVEFQGGYEQYF.

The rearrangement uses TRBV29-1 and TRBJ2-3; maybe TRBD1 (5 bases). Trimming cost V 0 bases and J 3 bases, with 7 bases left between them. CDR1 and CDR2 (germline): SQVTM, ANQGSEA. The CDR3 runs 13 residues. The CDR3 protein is CSVEEQGTDTQYF. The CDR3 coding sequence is TGCAGCGTTGAAGAGCAGGGAACAGATACGCAGTATTTT.

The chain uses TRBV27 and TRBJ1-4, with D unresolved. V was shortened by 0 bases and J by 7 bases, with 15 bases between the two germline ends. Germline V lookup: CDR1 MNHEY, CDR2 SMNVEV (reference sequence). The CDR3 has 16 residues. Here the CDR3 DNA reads TGTGCCAGCAGTTTATCTGTTTCGGAGTTGGGTGAAAAACTGTTTTTT. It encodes CASSLSVSELGEKLFF.

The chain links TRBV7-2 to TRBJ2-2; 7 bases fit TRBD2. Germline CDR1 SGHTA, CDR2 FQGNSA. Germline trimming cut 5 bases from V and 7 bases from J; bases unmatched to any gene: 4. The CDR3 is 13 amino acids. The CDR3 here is CASSARTSGELFF. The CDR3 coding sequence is TGTGCCAGCAGCGCCCGGACTAGCGGGGAGCTGTTTTTT.

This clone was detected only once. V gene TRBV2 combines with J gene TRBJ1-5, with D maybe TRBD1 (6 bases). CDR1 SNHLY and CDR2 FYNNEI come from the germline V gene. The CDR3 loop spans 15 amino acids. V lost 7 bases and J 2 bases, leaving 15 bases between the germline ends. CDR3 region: CASTVTGFGNQPQHF. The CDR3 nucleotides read TGTGCCAGCACCGTTACAGGGTTTGGCAATCAGCCCCAGCATTTT.